This T cell receptor (beta chain) is drawn from a study of T cells in Graves' hyperthyroidism and ophthalmopathy. About the research overall: Peripheral blood was collected at initial diagnosis, before any treatment. Broader study findings: The model anticipated ophthalmopathy a median about 6.5 months pre-onset.

The CDR3 is 15 amino acids. Germline V CDR1 and CDR2: LNHNV, YYDKDF (reference sequence). V shed 3 bases and J 4 bases; nucleotides not matched to a gene: 7. On this clonotype itself: Antigen unknown.

Amplified TCR beta CDR3 regions derived from RNA transcripts. When the TCR CDR3 underwent first-round RT-PCR, the HTBI primer set was used. TCRdb used MiXCR to reprocess the multiplex PCR reads, holding one entry per CDR3 protein. The repertoire holds some 800,000 distinct CDR3 sequences, with over 35% as singletons. This chain links TRBV15 with TRBJ1-2; 8 nucleotides match TRBD1. The material sequenced was blood. The TCR sequence derives from a man aged 18 to 29 with Graves' hyperthyroidism. The CDR3 DNA reads TGTGCCACCAGCAGCGGAGGGCAGGGGGCCTATGGCTACACCTTC. Translated, it gives CATSSGGQGAYGYTF.